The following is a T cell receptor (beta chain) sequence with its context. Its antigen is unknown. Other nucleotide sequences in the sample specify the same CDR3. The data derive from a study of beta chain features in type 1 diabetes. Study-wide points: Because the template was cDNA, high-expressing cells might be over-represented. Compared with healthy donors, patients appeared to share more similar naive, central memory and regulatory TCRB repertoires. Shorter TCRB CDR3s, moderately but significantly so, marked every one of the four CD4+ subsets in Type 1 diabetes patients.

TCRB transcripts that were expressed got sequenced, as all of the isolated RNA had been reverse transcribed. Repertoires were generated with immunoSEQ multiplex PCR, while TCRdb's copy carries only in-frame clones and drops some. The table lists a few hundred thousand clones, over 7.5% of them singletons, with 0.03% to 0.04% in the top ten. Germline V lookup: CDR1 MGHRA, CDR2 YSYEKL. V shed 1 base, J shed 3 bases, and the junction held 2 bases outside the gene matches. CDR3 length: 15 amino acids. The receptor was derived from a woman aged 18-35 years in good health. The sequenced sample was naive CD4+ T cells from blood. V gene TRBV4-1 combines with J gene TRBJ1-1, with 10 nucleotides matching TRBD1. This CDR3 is CASSQAGQGDTEAFF. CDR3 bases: TGCGCCAGCAGCCAAGCCGGACAGGGGGACACTGAAGCTTTCTTT.